A single sample gave rise to the 9 T cell receptor beta chains below, sequenced in a study of blood T cell repertoires in COVID-19 (dated by TCRdb to 2018 to 2021). Libraries were made using the immunoSEQ multiplex PCR assay. This is the immuneACCESS table as TCRdb keeps it, with only in-frame sequences that have V and J called. A part of the clones is gone; compared with another copy, unresolved V genes explain less than half, and the rest is unexplained. This sample lists 150,000 to 200,000 clones; approximately 90% were detected once. Approximately 2.4% of the sample is held by the ten biggest clonotypes. The specimen sequenced was PBMCs or T cells enriched from blood (not recorded which). Source of these receptors: a woman aged 25 to 39 who had recovered from COVID-19.

This chain joins TRBV29-1 and TRBJ1-2; a weak D match, TRBD1 (5 bases). V was cut by 2 bases and J by 1 base, with 5 bases left in between. The germline V gene encodes CDR1 SQVTM and CDR2 ANQGSEA. This CDR3 contains 12 residues. CDR3 bases: TGCAGCGTTGAAAGGGGTAACTATGGCTACACCTTC. It codes for CSVERGNYGYTF.

This chain links TRBV7-9 with TRBJ2-1; D remains unclear. Germline values: CDR1 SEHNR, CDR2 FQNEAQ (reference sequence). The CDR3 is 15 residues long. With 3 bases removed from V and 2 bases from J, the gap between germline ends came to 11 bases. CDR3 in DNA: TGTGCCAGCAGCTTTGATCTAGGAACCTACAATGAGCAGTTCTTC. Its translation: CASSFDLGTYNEQFF.

The chain recombines TRBV7-3 with TRBJ1-6; tentative D call: TRBD1 (5 bases). Germline assignment: CDR1 SGHTA and CDR2 FQGTGA. This CDR3 region has 14 residues. Trimming removed 3 bases from V and 6 bases from J, with 9 bases in between. CDR3 sequence: CASSFAGINSPLHF. CDR3 DNA: TGTGCCAGCAGCTTTGCAGGGATTAATTCACCCCTCCACTTT. Full variable domain (missing parts from reference TRBV7-3 and TRBJ1-6): GAGVSQTPSNKVTEKGKYVELRCDPISGHTALYWYRQSLGQGPEFLIYFQGTGAADDSGLPNDRFFAVRPEGSVSTLKIQRTERGDSAVYLCASSFAGINSPLHFGNGTRLTVT.

The chain joins TRBV5-4 to TRBJ2-7; 8 bases are shared with TRBD2. The junction had 0 bases not matched to a gene; V was cut back by 2 bases and J by 5 bases. The CDR3 spans 12 residues. CDR1 SGHNT and CDR2 YYREEE come from the germline V gene (reference sequence). The DNA for the CDR3 is TGTGCCAGCAGCTTAGCGGGAGACGAGCAGTACTTC. Amino acids: CASSLAGDEQYF.

The table lists this clone with a count of one. The gene calls are TRBV27 and TRBJ1-1; 8 bases are a match to TRBD1. Germline CDR1 and CDR2: MNHEY and SMNVEV (reference sequence). The V gene end was trimmed by 5 bases and the J gene end by 4 bases; junction bases not matched to a gene: 9. The CDR3 has 15 residues. CDR3 nucleotide sequence: TGTGCCAGCAGTAGGATCGACAGGGGCGGCACTGAAGCTTTCTTT. Encoded protein: CASSRIDRGGTEAFF.

The rearrangement joins TRBV20-1 to TRBJ1-2; D remains unclear. Germline V gene data show CDR1 as DFQATT and CDR2 as SNEGSKA (reference sequence). V lost 3 bases and J lost 4, with 6 bases in between. CDR3 length equals 11 residues. In DNA form, the CDR3 reads TGCAGTGCTAGGGGCGTCTATGGCTACACCTTC. Its protein is CSARGVYGYTF.

This clone was detected a few times. The V call is TRBV6-6, the J call TRBJ1-1, with D unclear. CDR1 is MNHNY and CDR2 is SVGAGI in the germline V gene (reference sequence). The CDR3 consists of 15 residues. Trimming removed 4 bases at V and 5 bases at J, with 17 bases between. CDR3: CASSFQADRRTEAFF. The CDR3 DNA follows: TGTGCCAGCAGTTTCCAAGCTGACCGGAGGACTGAAGCTTTCTTT.

The V and J genes are TRBV5-4 and TRBJ2-2; 8 bases fit TRBD2. This CDR3 region has 15 residues. Trimming cost V 4 bases and J 5 bases; bases outside gene matches: 7. Germline CDR1 reads SGHNT; CDR2 reads YYREEE (reference sequence). CDR3 region: CASSRGGFGTGELFF. CDR3 in DNA: TGTGCCAGCAGCCGCGGGGGGTTCGGAACCGGGGAGCTGTTTTTT.

The V gene is TRBV7-8, the J gene TRBJ1-5; D is perhaps TRBD1 (6 bases). V lost 5 bases and J 0 bases, leaving 11 bases between the germline ends. Germline CDR1 SGHVS, CDR2 FQNEAQ. This CDR3 is 15 amino acids long. The DNA of the CDR3 is TGTGCCAGCAGCGCCGGGACAAATAGCAATCAGCCCCAGCATTTT. This translates into CASSAGTNSNQPQHF.